This T cell receptor (beta chain) was profiled in a study of metastatic and nonmetastatic thyroid tumors. Thyroid surgery had not been preceded by any treatment in any patient. This clone was counted at least ten times. The ends were cut back, 2 bases at V and 4 bases at J, with 6 bases in the middle. The CDR3 runs to 12 residues. The germline gives CDR1 SGDLS, CDR2 YYNGEE. TCRdb re-called the PCR reads through MiXCR. The data contain roughly 70,000 clones, less than 20% of them singletons. The receptor was isolated from a female donor with papillary thyroid cancer or a benign thyroid nodule (not recorded which). Some clones in this sample may be carry-over from other donors' samples. What was sequenced was blood. The genes are TRBV9 and TRBJ1-2; no reliable D call. The CDR3 spells CASSVGVYGYTF. The CDR3 DNA reads TGTGCCAGCAGCGTCGGGGTCTATGGCTACACCTTC. Full variable domain (outside the CDR3, taken from reference TRBV9 and TRBJ1-2): DSGVTQTPKHLITATGQRVTLRCSPRSGDLSVYWYQQSLDQGLQFLIQYYNGEERAKGNILERFSAQQFPDLHSELNLSSLELGDSALYFCASSVGVYGYTFGSGTRLTVV.